The source of this TCR beta chain is a study of blood T cell repertoires in COVID-19. On the study more broadly: Both acute and convalescent COVID-19 samples were obtained from the United States, Italy and Spain. The analysed material was cDNA or gDNA that came from T cells, B-cell-depleted T cells, or PBMCs.

As processed by the authors: The authors estimated nucleated cell counts from reference gene primer amplification. Sequencing used immunoSEQ multiplex PCR; TCRdb keeps in-frame clones, though not all of them. For V, J and clone size, that table is used; D and trimming come from the DNA. The sample consists of over 45,000 clones, around 83% of them appearing once. CDR3 length equals 14 residues. The ends were cut back, 1 base at V and 3 bases at J, with 9 bases in the middle. Germline assignment: CDR1 LNHNV and CDR2 YYDKDF (reference sequence). Sequencing was performed on peripheral blood. The chain links TRBV15 to TRBJ2-5; D is possibly TRBD1 (6 bases). The receptor was derived from a human donor in a cohort sampled during active COVID-19. The CDR3 DNA follows: TGTGCCACCAGCAGAGGCCAGGGGAAAGAGACCCAGTACTTC. This codes for CATSRGQGKETQYF.